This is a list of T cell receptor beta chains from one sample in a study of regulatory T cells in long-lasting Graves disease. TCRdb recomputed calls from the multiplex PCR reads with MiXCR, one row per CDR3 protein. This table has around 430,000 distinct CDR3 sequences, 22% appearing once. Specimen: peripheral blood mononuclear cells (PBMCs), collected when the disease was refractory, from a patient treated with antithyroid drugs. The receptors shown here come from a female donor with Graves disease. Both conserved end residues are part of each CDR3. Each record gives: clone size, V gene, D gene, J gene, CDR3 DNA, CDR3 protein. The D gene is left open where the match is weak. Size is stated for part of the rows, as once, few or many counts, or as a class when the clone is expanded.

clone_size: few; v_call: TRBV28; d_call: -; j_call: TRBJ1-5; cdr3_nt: TGTGCCAGCAGTTCCCCCGGGGGGGCGGGCAGCAATCAGCCCCAGCATTTT; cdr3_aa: CASSSPGGAGSNQPQHF
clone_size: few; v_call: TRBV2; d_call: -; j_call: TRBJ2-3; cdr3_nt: TGTGCCAGCCGAGGACCAGTCACAGATACGCAGTATTTT; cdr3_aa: CASRGPVTDTQYF
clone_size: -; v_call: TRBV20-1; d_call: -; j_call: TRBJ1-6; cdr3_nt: TGCAGTGCTAGGGGCTGGCAGGGAGGGTTATCACCCCTCCACTTT; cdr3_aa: CSARGWQGGLSPLHF
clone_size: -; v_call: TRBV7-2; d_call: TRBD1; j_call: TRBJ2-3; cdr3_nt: TGTGCCAGCAGCCCAGACAGGGTTAGCACAGATACGCAGTATTTT; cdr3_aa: CASSPDRVSTDTQYF
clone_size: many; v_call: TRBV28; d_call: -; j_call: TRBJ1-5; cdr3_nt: TGTGCCAGCAGTTTCCCGGACAGCAGCAATCAGCCCCAGCATTTT; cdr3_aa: CASSFPDSSNQPQHF
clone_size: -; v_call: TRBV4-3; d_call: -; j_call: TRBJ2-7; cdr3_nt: TGCGCCAGCAGCCAAGATCAAGTGTACGAGCAGTACTTC; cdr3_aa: CASSQDQVYEQYF
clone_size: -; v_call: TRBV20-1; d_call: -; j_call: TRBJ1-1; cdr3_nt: TGCAGTGCTAGAGCTTTGATTTCGCCTGAAGCTTTCTTT; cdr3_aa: CSARALISPEAFF
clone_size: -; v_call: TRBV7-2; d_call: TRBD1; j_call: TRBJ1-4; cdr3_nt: TGTGCCAGCAGCTTCGGGACAGCAAATGAAAAACTGTTTTTT; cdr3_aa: CASSFGTANEKLFF
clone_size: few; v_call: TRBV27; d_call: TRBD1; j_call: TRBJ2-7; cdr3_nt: TGTGCCAGCAGTTTGAGTACAGGGGGCTACGAGCAGTACTTC; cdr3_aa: CASSLSTGGYEQYF
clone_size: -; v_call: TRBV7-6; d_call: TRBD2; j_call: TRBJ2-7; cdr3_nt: TGTGCCAGCAGCTCCGGGGGACTAGCGGGTTACTACGAGCAGTACTTC; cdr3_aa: CASSSGGLAGYYEQYF
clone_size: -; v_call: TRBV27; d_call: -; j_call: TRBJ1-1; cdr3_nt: TGTGCCAGCAGTTTATTCACCAACACTGAAGCTTTCTTT; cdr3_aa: CASSLFTNTEAFF
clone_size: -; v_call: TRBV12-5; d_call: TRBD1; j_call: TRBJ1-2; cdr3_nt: TGTGCTAGTGGTTTGGTCCCGACAGGGGGCGTCTCTAACTATGGCTACACCTTC; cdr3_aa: CASGLVPTGGVSNYGYTF
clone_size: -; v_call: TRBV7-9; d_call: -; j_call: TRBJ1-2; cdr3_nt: TGTGCCAGCAGCTCCAGACAGAGAAATCACTATGGCTACACCTTC; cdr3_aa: CASSSRQRNHYGYTF
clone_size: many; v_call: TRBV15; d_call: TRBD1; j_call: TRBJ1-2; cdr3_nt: TGTGCCACCAGCAGAGATCGGACAGGGCCTTTGGGAACTGGCTACACCTTC; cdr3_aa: CATSRDRTGPLGTGYTF
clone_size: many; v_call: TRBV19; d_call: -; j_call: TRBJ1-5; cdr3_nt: TGTGCCAGTAGTATAGCTGCAGGGCATAATCAGCCCCAGCATTTT; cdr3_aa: CASSIAAGHNQPQHF
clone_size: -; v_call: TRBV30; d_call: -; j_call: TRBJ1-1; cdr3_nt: TGTGCCTGGAGTTCCGGGACACTGAACACTGAAGCTTTCTTT; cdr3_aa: CAWSSGTLNTEAFF
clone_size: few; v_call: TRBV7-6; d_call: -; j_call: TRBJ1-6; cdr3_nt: TGTGCCAGCAGTGGGGGGGAGGATCCACCCCTCCACTTT; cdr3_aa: CASSGGEDPPLHF
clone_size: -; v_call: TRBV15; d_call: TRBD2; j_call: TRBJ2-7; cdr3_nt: TGTGCCACCAGCAGAGATCCCCAGCGGGAGTCCGAGCAGTACTTC; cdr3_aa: CATSRDPQRESEQYF
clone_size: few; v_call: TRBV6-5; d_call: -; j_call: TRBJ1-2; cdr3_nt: TGTGCCAGCAGTTACTCGGCAGGGGTCTATGGCTACACCTTC; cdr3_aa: CASSYSAGVYGYTF
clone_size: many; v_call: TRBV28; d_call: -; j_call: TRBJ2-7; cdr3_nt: TGTGCCAGCAGTTTAAACCGGGGCTACGAGCAGTACTTC; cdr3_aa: CASSLNRGYEQYF
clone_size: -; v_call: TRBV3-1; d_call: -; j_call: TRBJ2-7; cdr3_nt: TGTGCCAGCAGCCCTTTATCCCTATCCTACGAGCAGTACTTC; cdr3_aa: CASSPLSLSYEQYF
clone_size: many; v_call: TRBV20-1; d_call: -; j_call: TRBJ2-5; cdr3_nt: TGCAGTGCTAGCAGCCGGTACCAAGAGACCCAGTACTTC; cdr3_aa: CSASSRYQETQYF
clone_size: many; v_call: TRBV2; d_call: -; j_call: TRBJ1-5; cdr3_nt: TGTGCCAGCAGACCCCCGGGGGGCAATCAGCCCCAGCATTTT; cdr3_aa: CASRPPGGNQPQHF
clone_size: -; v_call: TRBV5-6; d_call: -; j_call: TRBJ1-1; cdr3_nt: TGTGCCAGCAGCCGAGAATCAGGGGCGAACACTGAAGCTTTCTTT; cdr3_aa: CASSRESGANTEAFF
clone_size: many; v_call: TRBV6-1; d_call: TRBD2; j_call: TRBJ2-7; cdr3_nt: TGTGCCAGCAGTAGTCTAGCGGCGAAGCAGTACTTC; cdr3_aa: CASSSLAAKQYF
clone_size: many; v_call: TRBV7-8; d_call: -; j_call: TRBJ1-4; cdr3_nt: TGTGCCAGCAGCTCAAGGACAGCAACTAATGAAAAACTGTTTTTT; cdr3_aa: CASSSRTATNEKLFF
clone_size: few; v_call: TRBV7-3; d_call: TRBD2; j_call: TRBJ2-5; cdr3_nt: TGTGCCAGCAGCATGAGCGGGGGGACAGAGACCCAGTACTTC; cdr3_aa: CASSMSGGTETQYF
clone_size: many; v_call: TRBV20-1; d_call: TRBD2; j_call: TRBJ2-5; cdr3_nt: TGCAGTGCTGTTGCCCTAGCGGGAATGGAGACCCAGTACTTC; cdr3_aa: CSAVALAGMETQYF
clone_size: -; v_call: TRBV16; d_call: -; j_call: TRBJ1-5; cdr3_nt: TGTGCCAGCACCATAGGTAGGAATCAGCCCCAGCATTTT; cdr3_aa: CASTIGRNQPQHF
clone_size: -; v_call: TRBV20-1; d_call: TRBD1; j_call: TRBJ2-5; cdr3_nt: TGCAGTGCTAGGGAAACAGGGGGGGAGACCCAGTACTTC; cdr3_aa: CSARETGGETQYF
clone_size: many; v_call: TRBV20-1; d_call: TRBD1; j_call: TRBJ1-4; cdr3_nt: TGCAGTGCCAACCCTCCGGGACAGGGAAAACTGTTTTTT; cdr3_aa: CSANPPGQGKLFF
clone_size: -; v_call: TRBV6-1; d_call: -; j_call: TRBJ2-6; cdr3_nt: TGTGCCAGCAGACTGATAGCGGGACAGGCACAGCTCCTACGGGCCAACGTCCTGACTTTC; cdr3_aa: CASRLIAGQAQLLRANVLTF
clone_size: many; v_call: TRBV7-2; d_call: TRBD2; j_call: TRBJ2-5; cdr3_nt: TGTGCCAGCAGCTTAGGTCCAGCGGGGCAAGAGACCCAGTACTTC; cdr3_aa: CASSLGPAGQETQYF
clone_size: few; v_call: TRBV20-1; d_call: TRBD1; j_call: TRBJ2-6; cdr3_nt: TGCAGTTCCGGACAGGGGTTAAGCTCTGGGGCCAACGTCCTGACTTTC; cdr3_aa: CSSGQGLSSGANVLTF
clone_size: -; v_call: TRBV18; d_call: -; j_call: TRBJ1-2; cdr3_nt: TGTGCCAGCTCAGCGGACATTTGGCAGGGCTACACCTTC; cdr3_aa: CASSADIWQGYTF
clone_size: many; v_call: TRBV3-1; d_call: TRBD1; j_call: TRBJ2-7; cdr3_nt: TGTGCCAGCAGCCACCCGGGACAGGAGTCCTACGAGCAGTACTTC; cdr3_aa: CASSHPGQESYEQYF
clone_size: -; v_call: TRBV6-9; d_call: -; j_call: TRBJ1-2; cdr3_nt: TGTGCCAGCAGTTACGATGGTCGACAATCAGCTAACTATGGCTACACCTTC; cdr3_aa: CASSYDGRQSANYGYTF
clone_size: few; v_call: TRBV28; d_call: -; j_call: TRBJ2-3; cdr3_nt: TGTGCCAGCAGTCTCCAGGGTCTGTATACGCAGTATTTT; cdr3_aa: CASSLQGLYTQYF
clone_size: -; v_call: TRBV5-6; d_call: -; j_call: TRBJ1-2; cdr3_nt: TGTGCCAGCACCCTCGGAGGGGGGCGATCGGATGGCTACACCTTC; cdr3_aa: CASTLGGGRSDGYTF
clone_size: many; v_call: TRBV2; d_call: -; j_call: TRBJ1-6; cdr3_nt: TGTGCCAGCGCCGGGGGGGGGGCGCGCTTAAATTCACCCCTCCACTTT; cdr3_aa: CASAGGGARLNSPLHF
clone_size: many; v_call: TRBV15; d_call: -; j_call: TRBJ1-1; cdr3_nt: TGTGCCACCAGCAGAGATGGCGGAGACACTGAAGCTTTCTTT; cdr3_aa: CATSRDGGDTEAFF